These 18 T cell receptor beta chains came from one sample sequenced in a study of identifying expanded T cells in peripheral blood. Profiled with immunoSEQ multiplex PCR; TCRdb holds only in-frame clones, not every one. The sample records around 78,000 clones, roughly 86% being singletons. Sequencing was carried out using blood. These receptors all come from a person aged 18 to 70 in good health.

The V gene is TRBV14, the J gene TRBJ2-1, with 8 nucleotides matching TRBD1. The CDR3 is made up of 16 amino acids. In germline, CDR1 is SGHDN, CDR2 FVKESK. Unmatched junction bases numbered 3, after V lost 1 base and J lost 1 base. This chain's CDR3 is CASSQVWTGSYNEQFF. CDR3 in DNA: TGTGCCAGCAGCCAAGTATGGACAGGGTCCTACAATGAGCAGTTCTTC.

V usage is TRBV29-1 and J usage is TRBJ2-7; TRBD2 matches 10 bases. Losses at the gene ends were 3 bases for V and 4 bases for J; bases not matched to a gene: 6. Germline V lookup: CDR1 SQVTM, CDR2 ANQGSEA. This CDR3 region has 14 residues. The CDR3 loop is CSVDPSGSRYEQYF. CDR3 nucleotide sequence: TGCAGCGTTGACCCTAGCGGGAGTAGGTACGAGCAGTACTTC.

This chain uses TRBV27 with TRBJ2-1; TRBD1 aligns across 7 bases. CDR3 size: 13 residues. Germline loops: CDR1 MNHEY, CDR2 SMNVEV (reference sequence). After removal of 7 bases from V and 10 bases from J, the junction contained 10 bases not matched to a gene. CDR3 in amino acids: CASKRTGRGEQFF. Here the CDR3 DNA reads TGTGCCAGCAAGAGGACAGGCCGGGGAGAGCAGTTCTTC.

The chain has TRBV11-1 and TRBJ1-1, with no clear D. Between the trimmed V and J ends, which lost 0 bases and 6 bases, there was a span of 11 bases. Germline-derived CDR1 and CDR2 are SGHAT and FQDESV (reference sequence). The CDR3 runs 14 residues. The CDR3 DNA follows: TGTGCCAGCAGCTTAGCTTTCACAGATCCTGAAGCTTTCTTT. Encoded protein: CASSLAFTDPEAFF.

The chain joins TRBV5-1 to TRBJ2-4; D ambiguous. The CDR3 totals 14 residues. Per germline, CDR1 SGHRS and CDR2 YFSETQ. Trimming took 1 base from V and 8 from J, leaving 13 bases between them. DNA for the CDR3: TGCGCCAGCAGCTTGTCCGAGGCGACGGACATTCAGTACTTC. Translating it yields CASSLSEATDIQYF.

This clone was found once. In DNA form, the CDR3 reads TGTGCCAGCAGCCCCCCCGAGTCAACCTACGAGCAGTACTTC. Translated: CASSPPESTYEQYF. V and J are TRBV7-2 and TRBJ2-7; D gene ambiguous. The V end lost 5 bases, the J end lost 2 bases, and 13 bases lay between the germline ends. CDR3 length equals 14 residues. Germline V gives CDR1 SGHTA, CDR2 FQGNSA.

This clone has a single count. The J gene is TRBJ2-5, the V gene TRBV19; TRBD1 aligns across 10 bases. The tail of the sequence fits TRBJ2-7 better, so the J call may be wrong. The CDR3 has 16 residues. Germline V gene sequence: CDR1 LNHDA, CDR2 SQIVND (reference sequence). The CDR3 region is CASSNPGTGDAYEQYF. The CDR3 DNA reads TGTGCCAGTAGTAACCCCGGGACAGGGGACGCCTACGAGCAGTACTTC.

This clone was picked up a small number of times. The chain combines TRBV19 with TRBJ2-5; 12 bases match TRBD2. Germline trimming cut 5 bases from V and 4 bases from J; bases unmatched to any gene: 8. The germline V gene encodes CDR1 LNHDA and CDR2 SQIVND (reference sequence). The CDR3 sequence is 16 residues long. The CDR3 spells CASSPSSGRAVETQYF. The CDR3 bases are TGTGCCAGTAGTCCTTCTAGCGGGAGGGCGGTAGAGACCCAGTACTTC.

This clone came up a few times. The chain couples TRBV6-5 to TRBJ2-7, with TRBD1 identical over 7 bases. The CDR3 is 14 amino acids. The trim removed 6 bases at V and 3 bases at J, leaving 8 bases unmatched. From germline, CDR1 is MNHEY and CDR2 SVGAGI. The CDR3 spells CASRGNRGYYEQYF. The CDR3 region has the DNA TGTGCCAGCAGAGGAAACAGGGGATACTACGAGCAGTACTTC.

This chain uses TRBV28 with TRBJ2-3, with D perhaps matching TRBD1 or TRBD2 (5 bases each). With 1 base removed from V and 3 bases from J, the gap between germline ends came to 14 bases. The CDR3 loop spans 16 amino acids. The germline V gene has CDR1 MDHEN and CDR2 SYDVKM. The chain's CDR3 is CASSLFLGTETDTQYF. For the CDR3, the DNA is TGTGCCAGCAGTTTATTCCTCGGGACGGAGACAGATACGCAGTATTTT. Combining the CDR3 with reference TRBV28 and TRBJ2-3 gives the whole variable domain DVKVTQSSRYLVKRTGEKVFLECVQDMDHENMFWYRQDPGLGLRLIYFSYDVKMKEKGDIPEGYSVSREKKERFSLILESASTNQTSMYLCASSLFLGTETDTQYFGPGTRLTVL.

The rearrangement joins TRBV9 to TRBJ2-3, with 9 bases identical to TRBD2. The germline gives CDR1 SGDLS, CDR2 YYNGEE. V gave up 0 bases and J gave up 4 bases; unmatched junction bases: 6. The CDR3 totals 16 residues. The chain's CDR3 is CASSVAGGRGADTQYF. CDR3 bases: TGTGCCAGCAGCGTAGCGGGCGGGAGGGGGGCAGATACGCAGTATTTT.

The chain is built from TRBV7-2 and TRBJ2-3, with 13 nucleotides matching TRBD2. The length of the CDR3 is 15 residues. Per the germline V gene, CDR1 is SGHTA and CDR2 is FQGNSA. With 5 bases clipped from V and 4 bases from J, the junction kept 3 bases outside the gene matches. As DNA, the CDR3 is TGTGCCAGCAGCGCCACTAGCGGGAGGGCAGATACGCAGTATTTT. This sequence encodes CASSATSGRADTQYF.

This clone was counted a few times. The rearrangement joins TRBV4-3 to TRBJ1-2; D gene uncertain. V lost 1 base and J lost 0, with 9 bases in between. CDR3 length: 15 residues. Germline-derived CDR1 and CDR2 are LGHNA and YSLEER. DNA of the CDR3: TGCGCCAGCAGCCAAGGAGACGGAGCTAACTATGGCTACACCTTC. Translated, it gives CASSQGDGANYGYTF.

The rearrangement links TRBV4-2 to TRBJ2-3, with D possibly TRBD2 on 5 matching bases. V was cut by 4 bases and J by 7 bases, with 6 bases left in between. The germline V gene encodes CDR1 LGHNA and CDR2 YNFKEQ. The CDR3 runs 11 residues. The CDR3 here is CASSRENTQYF. The CDR3 DNA follows: TGTGCCAGCAGCCGGGAGAATACGCAGTATTTT.

This chain links TRBV5-3 with TRBJ1-2; no clear D. TRBV5-3 is sorted into the ORF group, with uncertain function. The CDR3 totals 11 residues. The V gene lost 0 bases and the J gene lost 4 bases, with 1 base spanning the gap. The CDR3 here is CARSLGYGYTF. CDR3 coding DNA: TGTGCCAGAAGCTTGGGCTATGGCTACACCTTC.

This chain joins TRBV19 and TRBJ2-7, with D maybe TRBD1 (5 bases). CDR3 size: 14 residues. The V gene lost 4 bases and the J gene lost 5 bases, with 15 bases spanning the gap. Germline V lookup: CDR1 LNHDA, CDR2 SQIVND (reference sequence). This chain's CDR3 is CASSTPRQPHEQYF. The CDR3 DNA reads as TGTGCCAGTAGTACCCCCCGACAGCCCCACGAGCAGTACTTC.

The CDR3 protein is CASSGTSGYTEAFF. The CDR3 DNA reads TGTGCCAGCAGTGGGACTTCAGGTTACACTGAAGCTTTCTTT. The J gene is TRBJ1-1, the V gene TRBV2; D remains ambiguous. Germline CDR1 is SNHLY and CDR2 is FYNNEI. The germline V and J ends were trimmed by 4 bases and 3 bases, with 12 bases remaining between them. This CDR3 region has 14 residues.

This chain links TRBV11-2 with TRBJ1-5, with 10 positions matching TRBD1. Germline V gives CDR1 SGHAT, CDR2 FQNNGV. Trimming removed 5 bases from V and 4 bases from J; junction bases left unmatched: 5. This CDR3 is 15 amino acids long. Here the CDR3 DNA reads TGTGCCAGCAGCGTCGGGACAGGGGCTAATCAGCCCCAGCATTTT. Protein: CASSVGTGANQPQHF. Using reference TRBV11-2 and TRBJ1-5 for the parts outside the CDR3, the full variable domain is EAGVAQSPRYKIIEKRQSVAFWCNPISGHATLYWYQQILGQGPKLLIQFQNNGVVDDSQLPKDRFSAERLKGVDSTLKIQPAKLEDSAVYLCASSVGTGANQPQHFGDGTRLSIL.